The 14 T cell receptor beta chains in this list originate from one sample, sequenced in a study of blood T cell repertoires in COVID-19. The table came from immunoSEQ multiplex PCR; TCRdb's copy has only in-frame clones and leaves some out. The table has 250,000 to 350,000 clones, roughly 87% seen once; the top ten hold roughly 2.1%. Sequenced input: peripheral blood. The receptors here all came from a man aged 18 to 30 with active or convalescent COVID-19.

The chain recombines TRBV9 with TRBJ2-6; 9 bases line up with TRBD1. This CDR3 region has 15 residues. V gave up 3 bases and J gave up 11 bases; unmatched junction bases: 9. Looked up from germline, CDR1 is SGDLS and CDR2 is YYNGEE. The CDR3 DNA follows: TGTGCCAGCAGCGAGACGACAGGGGGAATAGACGTCCTGACTTTC. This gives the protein CASSETTGGIDVLTF.

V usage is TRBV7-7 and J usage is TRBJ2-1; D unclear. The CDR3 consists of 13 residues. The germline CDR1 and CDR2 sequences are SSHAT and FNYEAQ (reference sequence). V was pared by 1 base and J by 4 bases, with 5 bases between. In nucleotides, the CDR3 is TGTGCCAGCAGCTTAGGAGAGTACAATGAGCAGTTCTTC. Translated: CASSLGEYNEQFF. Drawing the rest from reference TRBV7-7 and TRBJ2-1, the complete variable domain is GAGVSQSPRYKVTKRGQDVTLRCDPISSHATLYWYQQALGQGPEFLTYFNYEAQPDKSGLPSDRFSAERPEGSISTLTIQRTEQRDSAMYRCASSLGEYNEQFFGPGTRLTVL.

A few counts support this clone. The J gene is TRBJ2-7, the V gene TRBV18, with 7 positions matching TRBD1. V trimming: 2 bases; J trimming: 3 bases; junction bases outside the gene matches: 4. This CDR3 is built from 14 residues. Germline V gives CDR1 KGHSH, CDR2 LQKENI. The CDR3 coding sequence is TGTGCCAGCTCACCATCGACAGGGTTCTACGAGCAGTACTTC. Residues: CASSPSTGFYEQYF. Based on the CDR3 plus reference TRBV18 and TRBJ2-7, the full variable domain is NAGVMQNPRHLVRRRGQEARLRCSPMKGHSHVYWYRQLPEEGLKFMVYLQKENIIDESGMPKERFSAEFPKEGPSILRIQQVVRGDSAAYFCASSPSTGFYEQYFGPGTRLTVT.

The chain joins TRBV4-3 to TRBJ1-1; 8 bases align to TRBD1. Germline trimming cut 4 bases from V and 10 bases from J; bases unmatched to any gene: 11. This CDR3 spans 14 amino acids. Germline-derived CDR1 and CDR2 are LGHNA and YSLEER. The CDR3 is CASSPGQGSMGAFF. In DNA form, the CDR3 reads TGCGCCAGCAGCCCTGGACAGGGAAGTATGGGAGCTTTCTTT.

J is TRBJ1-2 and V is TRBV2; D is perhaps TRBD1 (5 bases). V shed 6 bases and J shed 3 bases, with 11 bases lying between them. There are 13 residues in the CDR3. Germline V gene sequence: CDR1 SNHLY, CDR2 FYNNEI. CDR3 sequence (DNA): TGTGCCAGCAGATCAATAGGGGACTATGGCTACACCTTC. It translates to CASRSIGDYGYTF.

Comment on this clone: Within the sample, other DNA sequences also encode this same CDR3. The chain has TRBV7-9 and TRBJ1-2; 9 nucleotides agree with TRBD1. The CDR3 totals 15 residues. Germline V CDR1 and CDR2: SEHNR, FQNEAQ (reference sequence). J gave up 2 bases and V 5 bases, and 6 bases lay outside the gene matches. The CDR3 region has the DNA TGTGCCAGCAGCCCCCGGACAGGGGTAAACTATGGCTACACCTTC. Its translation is CASSPRTGVNYGYTF. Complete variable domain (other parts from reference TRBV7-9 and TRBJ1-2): DTGVSQNPRHKITKRGQNVTFRCDPISEHNRLYWYRQTLGQGPEFLTYFQNEAQLEKSRLLSDRFSAERPKGSFSTLEIQRTEQGDSAMYLCASSPRTGVNYGYTFGSGTRLTVV.

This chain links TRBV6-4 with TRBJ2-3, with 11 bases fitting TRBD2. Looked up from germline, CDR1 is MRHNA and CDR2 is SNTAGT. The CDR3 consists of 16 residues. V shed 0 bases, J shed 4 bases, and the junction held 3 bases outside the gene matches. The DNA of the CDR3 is TGTGCCAGCAGTGACTCCCTAGCGGGAGGTTCAGATACGCAGTATTTT. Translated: CASSDSLAGGSDTQYF.

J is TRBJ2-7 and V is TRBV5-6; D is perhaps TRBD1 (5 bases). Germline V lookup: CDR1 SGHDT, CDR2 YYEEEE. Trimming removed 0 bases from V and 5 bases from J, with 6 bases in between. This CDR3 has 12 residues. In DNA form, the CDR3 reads TGTGCCAGCAGCTTGGGGACAAACGAGCAGTACTTC. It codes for CASSLGTNEQYF.

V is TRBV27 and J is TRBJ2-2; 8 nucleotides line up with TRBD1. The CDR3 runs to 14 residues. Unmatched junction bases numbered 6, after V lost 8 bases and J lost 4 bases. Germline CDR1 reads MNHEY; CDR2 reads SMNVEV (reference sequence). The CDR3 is CASSFDRGTGELFF. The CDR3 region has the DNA TGTGCCAGCTCTTTTGACAGGGGCACCGGGGAGCTGTTTTTT.

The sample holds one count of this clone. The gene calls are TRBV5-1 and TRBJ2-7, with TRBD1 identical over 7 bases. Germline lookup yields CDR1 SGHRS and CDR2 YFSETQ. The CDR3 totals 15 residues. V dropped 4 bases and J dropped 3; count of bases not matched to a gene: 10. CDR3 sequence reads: CASSPEAGGLYEQYF. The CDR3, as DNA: TGCGCCAGCAGCCCCGAGGCAGGGGGTCTCTACGAGCAGTACTTC.

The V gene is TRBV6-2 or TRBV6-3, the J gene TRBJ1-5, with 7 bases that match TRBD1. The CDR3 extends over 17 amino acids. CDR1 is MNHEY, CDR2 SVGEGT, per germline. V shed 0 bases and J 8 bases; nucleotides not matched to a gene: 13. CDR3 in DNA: TGTGCCAGCAGTTACTCGACGGGACAGCTCCCCGGAGAGCCCCAGCATTTT. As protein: CASSYSTGQLPGEPQHF.

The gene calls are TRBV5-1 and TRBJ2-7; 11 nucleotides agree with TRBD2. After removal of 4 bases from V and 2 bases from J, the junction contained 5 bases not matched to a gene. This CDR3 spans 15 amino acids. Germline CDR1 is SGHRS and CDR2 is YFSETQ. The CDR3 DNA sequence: TGCGCCAGCAGCCTCGGGACTAGCGGACCCTACGAGCAGTACTTC. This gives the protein CASSLGTSGPYEQYF.

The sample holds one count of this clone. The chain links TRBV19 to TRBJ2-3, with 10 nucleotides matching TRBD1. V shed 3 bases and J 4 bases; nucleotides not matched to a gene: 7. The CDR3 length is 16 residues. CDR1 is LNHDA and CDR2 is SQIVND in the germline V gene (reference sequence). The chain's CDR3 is CASSMTPGTGADTQYF. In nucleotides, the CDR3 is TGTGCCAGTAGTATGACACCCGGGACAGGGGCAGATACGCAGTATTTT.

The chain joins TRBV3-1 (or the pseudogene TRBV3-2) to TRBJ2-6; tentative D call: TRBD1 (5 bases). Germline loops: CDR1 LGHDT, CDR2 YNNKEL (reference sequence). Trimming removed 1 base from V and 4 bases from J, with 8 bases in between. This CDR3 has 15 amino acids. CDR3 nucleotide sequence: TGTGCCAGCAGCCAAGTCAGACAGGGGGCCAACGTCCTGACTTTC. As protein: CASSQVRQGANVLTF.